This entry concerns a single T cell receptor (beta chain). Its antigen specificity is not known. Base qualities are not at hand, and no much larger clone is one base apart. Healthy HIV-negative adults with no recently reported acute infections or vaccinations were included as donors. Only Caucasian adults living in Nashville, Tennessee, USA were represented among the donors. Magnetic negative selection was used to enrich CD4+ T cells, after which naive cells were positively selected on CD45RA and the negative fraction became the memory subset. Blood was collected by leukapheresis, and PBMCs were isolated by Ficoll-Histopaque density gradient centrifugation and then cryopreserved in liquid nitrogen vapor phase. Purity and quantity of every magnetically sorted T cell population were checked by analytical flow cytometry. From each sorted fraction, genomic DNA was isolated and quantified by UV absorbance on a Nanodrop 2000c.

Using the deep immunoSEQ assay, TCR CDR3 regions were amplified from genomic DNA by multiplex PCR. Extracted genomic DNA from each cell subset was distributed evenly across all wells of several immunoSEQ 96-well plates, and each plate was treated as a replicate. For sorted subsets, roughly 200 ng of genomic DNA, equivalent to some 30,000 T cell genomes, went into each replicate PCR. The purified libraries were quantified using a Qubit 3.0 fluorometer, sized with a Bioanalyzer 2100, and then quantified again using the KAPA Library Quantification kit. Every immunoSEQ 96-well plate was sequenced on a dedicated single-read 150-cycle Illumina NextSeq 550 flow cell. In the source study's methods: Because the immunoSEQ output included only junctional sequences and no quality scores, the filtering could not be the same as the filtering used for full-length reads. Sequences were annotated with PyIR, a Python wrapper for IgBLAST v1.9, and V/J genes and CDR3 were assigned using IMGT germline references. Any read was removed if the V/J assignment was weak (E-value above 1e-6), the CDR3 was missing, or the read contained stop codons, out-of-frame junctions, or ambiguous translated residues. V3J clonotypes were defined as sequences sharing the same inferred V gene, J gene, and CDR3 amino acid sequence. To compute the percentage overlap between repertoires, the number of shared unique clonotypes was divided by the size of the smaller repertoire. Three approaches were used to assess repertoire richness: RTK rarefaction, the Chao1 estimator, and Recon v2.1 estimates of unobserved clonotypes. OLGA was used to compute generation probabilities for all TCRbeta clonotypes that the gDNA method yielded from several donors. Sourced from immuneACCESS, this table was stored by TCRdb with only in-frame sequences that have V and J called. A share of the clones is absent; for the studies checked, an unresolved V gene accounts for under half, and the remainder has no known explanation. V, J and clone size are taken as reported in that table, and D and trimming were inferred from the DNA itself. The sample table contains 2 million to 2.5 million clones; only one count was recorded for 95% of them. About 0.13% of the sample belongs to the ten largest clones.

The data were taken from a study of shared clonotypes between healthy human individuals (dated by TCRdb to 2019 to 2021). For the wider study: The cohort included three men and a couple of women between 18 and 49 years of age. Per donor, three plates each were used for CD4 naive and CD4 memory, two for CD8 naive, and one for CD8 memory. To estimate repertoire size and how much clonotype sharing occurs between individuals, the study deeply sequenced the blood TCR repertoires of roughly 5 healthy adults. To increase sequencing depth and limit assay-specific biases, TCR repertoire library preparation and sequencing were carried out by different laboratories using diverse techniques. Between about 0.85 and 9.5 billion PBMCs per donor were obtained by leukapheresis.

What the research found in general, with its limitations: Because the study included only a small number of donors, the genetic and exposure-history diversity represented was limited. Only blood was sampled, and tissue TCR repertoires likely differ from those in blood. When a handful of donors were compared, the shared fraction of clonotypes was about 5% for naive CD4, around 4% for naive CD8, roughly 2.5% for memory CD4, and 0.35% to 0.4% for memory CD8. Naive subsets generally had larger estimated clonotype richness than memory subsets did. Pairwise subsampling indicated that sequencing depth was expected to affect the degree of clonotype sharing among donors. Even with the large sequencing depth, rarefaction of the sorted-subset datasets indicated that sequencing was incomplete. Clonotypes shared by all four sorted-subset donors showed higher generation probabilities than non-shared clonotypes.

CDR1 and CDR2 were assigned from the germline V gene as MNHEY and SVGAGI. CDR3 length: 14 amino acids, cysteine to phenylalanine. Kept here is only the CDR3 DNA, which spans 42 bases and is read in frame from base 1. V loses 5 bases, J loses 1 base, and the germline ends lie 9 bases apart. The V and J segments used are TRBV6-5 and TRBJ1-5; the D region possibly corresponds to TRBD1 (5 bases align). The source material was naive CD4+ T cells sorted from blood. What the cell subset or site label conveys for this sample: CD45RA+ positively selected. This receptor was obtained from a man aged 18 to 29 in good health. The sequenced DNA is TGTGCCAGCAGTCCACAGGAAAGCAATCAGCCCCAGCATTTT. This gives the protein CASSPQESNQPQHF.